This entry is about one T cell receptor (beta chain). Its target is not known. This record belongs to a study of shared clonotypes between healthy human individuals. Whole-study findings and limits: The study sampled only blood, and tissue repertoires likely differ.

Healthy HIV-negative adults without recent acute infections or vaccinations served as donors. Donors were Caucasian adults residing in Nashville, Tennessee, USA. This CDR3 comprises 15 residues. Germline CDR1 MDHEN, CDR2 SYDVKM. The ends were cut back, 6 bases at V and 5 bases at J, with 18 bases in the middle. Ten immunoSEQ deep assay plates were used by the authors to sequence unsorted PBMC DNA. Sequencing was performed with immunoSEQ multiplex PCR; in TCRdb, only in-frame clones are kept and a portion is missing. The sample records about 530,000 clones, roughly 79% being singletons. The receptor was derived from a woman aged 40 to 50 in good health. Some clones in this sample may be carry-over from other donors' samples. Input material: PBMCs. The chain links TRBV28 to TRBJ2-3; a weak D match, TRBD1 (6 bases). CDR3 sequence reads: CASSAPRQGLDTQYF. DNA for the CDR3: TGTGCCAGCAGCGCCCCCCGGCAGGGGTTAGATACGCAGTATTTT.